A single sample is the source of the 25 T cell receptor beta chains below, sequenced in a study of vaccination effects on CD4 cells after COVID-19 (dated by TCRdb to between 2021 and 2022). Library preparation was by the immunoSEQ multiplex PCR assay. Entries here come from immuneACCESS through TCRdb and include only in-frame sequences with V and J called. Some clones fail to appear in such tables; in the studies checked, an unresolved V gene covers under half of the shortfall, and the cause of the remainder is unknown. The sample records around 14,000 clones, roughly 72% of which are singletons. Together, the top ten hold 9.9% of the sample. The ViraFEST assay stimulated PBMC with viral peptide pools and then used TCR sequencing to identify antigen-specific CD4+ T cell clonotypes by expansion. After less than 13 days of culture, CD4+ T cells were isolated with the EasySep CD4+ T cell isolation kit. Each participant got two doses of an mRNA SARS-CoV-2 vaccine, either BNT162b2 or mRNA-1273.

No antigens are known for them. The sequencing used CD4+ T cells from PBMCs cultured with SARS-CoV-2 spike peptides, collected after COVID-19 vaccination. Interpreted using the paper, the cell subset or site label stands for: SARS-CoV-2 spike overlapping peptide pool stimulation. These receptors originate from a human donor who received a COVID-19 vaccine.

This clone showed up just a few times. The genes are TRBV4-3 and TRBJ2-3; D possibly corresponds to TRBD2 (7 bases). CDR3 length equals 15 residues. V was cut by 0 bases and J by 5 bases, with 12 bases left in between. Per the germline V gene, CDR1 is LGHNA and CDR2 is YSLEER. CDR3 protein: CASSQDFGGRDTQYF. The CDR3 DNA follows: TGCGCCAGCAGCCAAGATTTCGGGGGGCGAGATACGCAGTATTTT.

This chain links TRBV7-2 with TRBJ2-2; 7 nucleotides match TRBD2. Germline assignment: CDR1 SGHTA and CDR2 FQGNSA. This CDR3 is built from 14 residues. V was clipped by 5 bases and J by 4 bases; unmatched bases: 4. CDR3 bases: TGTGCCAGCAGCCATCCGGGGGGCACCGGGGAGCTGTTTTTT. As protein: CASSHPGGTGELFF.

This rearrangement joins TRBV11-2 to TRBJ2-5, with 9 bases that match TRBD2. Germline CDR1 reads SGHAT; CDR2 reads FQNNGV. The junction had 13 bases not matched to a gene; V was cut back by 0 bases and J by 5 bases. CDR3 length: 18 residues. The CDR3 region has the DNA TGTGCCAGCAGCTTAGATCTAATCTCGGCGGGAGGGCCCGAGACCCAGTACTTC. It encodes CASSLDLISAGGPETQYF.

This clone has just a few counts. This chain links TRBV3-1 (or the pseudogene TRBV3-2) with TRBJ2-7, with D possibly matching TRBD2 (5 bases). Between the trimmed V and J ends, which lost 8 bases and 3 bases, there was a span of 8 bases. Germline values: CDR1 LGHDT, CDR2 YNNKEL (reference sequence). This CDR3 region has 11 residues. This CDR3 reads CASAGFYEQYF. CDR3 DNA sequence: TGTGCCAGCGCGGGTTTCTACGAGCAGTACTTC.

The V call is TRBV19, the J call TRBJ2-2, with D uncertain. Germline CDR1 LNHDA, CDR2 SQIVND (reference sequence). Trimming shortened V by 6 bases and J by 3 bases, and 8 bases separated the two germline ends. CDR3 length: 13 amino acids. The CDR3 DNA reads as TGTGCCAGTAGAACCTCCTACACCGGGGAGCTGTTTTTT. It yields the protein CASRTSYTGELFF.

The table lists this clone with a count of one. The DNA of the CDR3 is TGTGCCAGCAGCGAGGACAGGGGTGAGGGTGGCTACACCTTC. Translating it yields CASSEDRGEGGYTF. The J gene is TRBJ1-2, the V gene TRBV7-9; the match to TRBD1 covers 9 bases. CDR3 length: 14 residues. Trimming at V came to 5 bases and at J to 7 bases, leaving 8 bases not matched to a gene. Per the germline V gene, CDR1 is SEHNR and CDR2 is FQNEAQ (reference sequence).

The chain employs TRBV3-1 (or the pseudogene TRBV3-2) and TRBJ1-1, with a tentative D call TRBD1 (5 bases). Deletions cut 5 bases from V and 1 base from J, with 11 bases between. This CDR3 has 14 amino acids. Germline V gene sequence: CDR1 LGHDT, CDR2 YNNKEL (reference sequence). CDR3 sequence (DNA): TGTGCCAGCAGCTATGCCGGGGGGAACACTGAAGCTTTCTTT. It encodes CASSYAGGNTEAFF.

This clone has just a few counts. V gene TRBV6-1 combines with J gene TRBJ1-2; D uncertain. Germline assignment: CDR1 MNHNS and CDR2 SASEGT. Trimming removed 1 base at V and 8 bases at J, with 17 bases between. There are 15 residues in the CDR3. This CDR3 reads CASSEGASSVGGYTF. CDR3 nucleotides: TGTGCCAGCAGTGAAGGGGCCTCCTCGGTCGGGGGCTACACCTTC.

This rearrangement joins TRBV5-1 to TRBJ2-7; 7 bases are shared with TRBD1. Per germline, CDR1 SGHRS and CDR2 YFSETQ. With 5 bases clipped from V and 0 bases from J, the junction kept 8 bases outside the gene matches. The CDR3 contains 15 residues. CDR3 sequence reads: CASRMGQWNSYEQYF. The CDR3 DNA reads TGCGCCAGCAGGATGGGACAGTGGAACTCCTACGAGCAGTACTTC.

This chain connects TRBV3-1 (or the pseudogene TRBV3-2) to TRBJ1-6; 9 positions agree with TRBD1. Losses at the gene ends were 5 bases for V and 9 bases for J; bases not matched to a gene: 5. This CDR3 is built from 14 residues. Germline values: CDR1 LGHDT, CDR2 YNNKEL (reference sequence). In nucleotides, the CDR3 is TGTGCCAGCAGCACGGGACAGGGTCGTTCACCCCTCCACTTT. It yields the protein CASSTGQGRSPLHF.

The chain links TRBV3-1 (or the pseudogene TRBV3-2) to TRBJ1-1; 9 bases are shared with TRBD1. The CDR3 extends over 17 amino acids. Germline loops: CDR1 LGHDT, CDR2 YNNKEL (reference sequence). The J segment lost 1 base and the V segment lost 0 bases, leaving 6 bases of the junction unmatched. The chain's CDR3 is CASSQDPGQGWNTEAFF. CDR3 in DNA: TGTGCCAGCAGCCAAGACCCTGGACAGGGGTGGAACACTGAAGCTTTCTTT.

This chain joins TRBV5-1 and TRBJ1-1; no firm D call. Trimming cost V 7 bases and J 4 bases, with 11 bases left between them. Germline V gene data show CDR1 as SGHRS and CDR2 as YFSETQ. This CDR3 region has 12 residues. The chain's CDR3 is CASWNEGTEAFF. The CDR3 DNA follows: TGCGCCAGCTGGAATGAGGGCACTGAAGCTTTCTTT. The variable domain in full, completed from reference TRBV5-1 and TRBJ1-1, reads KAGVTQTPRYLIKTRGQQVTLSCSPISGHRSVSWYQQTPGQGLQFLFEYFSETQRNKGNFPGRFSGRQFSNSRSEMNVSTLELGDSALYLCASWNEGTEAFFGQGTRLTVV.

The V gene is TRBV19, the J gene TRBJ1-2, with D uncertain. The CDR3 extends over 12 amino acids. V lost 5 bases and J lost 4, with 8 bases in between. Germline CDR1 reads LNHDA; CDR2 reads SQIVND (reference sequence). CDR3 in DNA: TGTGCCAGTAGTGACATGCTCTATGGCTACACCTTC. Amino acids: CASSDMLYGYTF.

The chain recombines TRBV5-1 with TRBJ2-7, with TRBD2 identical over 7 bases. The J segment lost 10 bases and the V segment lost 0 bases, leaving 16 bases of the junction unmatched. Germline V gives CDR1 SGHRS, CDR2 YFSETQ. The CDR3 totals 16 residues. The CDR3 spells CASSLVNGGRGDPQYF. The CDR3 coding sequence is TGCGCCAGCAGCTTGGTCAACGGCGGGAGAGGTGATCCCCAGTACTTC.

J is TRBJ1-1 and V is TRBV7-2; possible D gene TRBD1, 6 bases. Germline CDR1 and CDR2: SGHTA and FQGNSA. The CDR3 has 15 residues. With 5 bases removed from V and 5 bases from J, the gap between germline ends came to 18 bases. The CDR3 region is CASSPTSRGGTEAFF. For the CDR3, the DNA is TGTGCCAGCAGCCCCACCAGCAGGGGTGGGACTGAAGCTTTCTTT. Supplemented by reference TRBV7-2 and TRBJ1-1, the full variable domain reads GAGVSQSPSNKVTEKGKDVELRCDPISGHTALYWYRQSLGQGLEFLIYFQGNSAPDKSGLPSDRFSAERTGGSVSTLTIQRTQQEDSAVYLCASSPTSRGGTEAFFGQGTRLTVV.

Of note for this clone: One end of the junction is discordant with germline, which a read error may explain. The V and J genes are TRBV5-1 and TRBJ1-6, with D maybe TRBD1 (6 bases). The CDR3 is 16 residues long. CDR1 SGHRS and CDR2 YFSETQ come from the germline V gene. The CDR3, as DNA: TGCGCCAGCAGCGGGTCCGCGGGGGCATATAGTTCACCCCTCCACTTT. Translating it yields CASSGSAGAYSSPLHF.

The V gene is TRBV10-3, the J gene TRBJ2-7; D unclear. From germline, CDR1 is ENHRY and CDR2 SYGVKD. CDR3 length: 17 amino acids. With 0 bases removed from V and 3 bases from J, the gap between germline ends came to 18 bases. The chain's CDR3 is CAISESILRSQLYEQYF. The CDR3 DNA reads as TGTGCCATCAGTGAGTCGATTCTAAGGTCCCAACTCTACGAGCAGTACTTC.

V usage is TRBV24-1 and J usage is TRBJ2-1; TRBD1 matches 9 bases. The CDR3 has 13 residues. CDR1 KGHDR and CDR2 SFDVKD come from the germline V gene. V was clipped by 0 bases and J by 15 bases; unmatched bases: 5. The CDR3 sequence is CATSDLGGTGRFF. CDR3 DNA: TGTGCCACCAGTGATTTGGGGGGGACAGGGAGGTTCTTC.

V and J are TRBV6-4 and TRBJ2-3; 9 bases match TRBD1. The germline V gene encodes CDR1 MRHNA and CDR2 SNTAGT. CDR3 size: 13 residues. J lost 2 bases, V lost 8 bases, and 2 bases had no gene match. CDR3 loop: CASGTGHTDTQYF. In DNA, the CDR3 is TGTGCCAGCGGGACAGGGCACACAGATACGCAGTATTTT.

This clone was found a few times. Other nucleotide sequences in the sample specify the same CDR3. The V gene is TRBV7-2, the J gene TRBJ1-2; D not resolved. The CDR3 is 15 amino acids. Germline loops: CDR1 SGHTA, CDR2 FQGNSA. V gave up 0 bases and J gave up 4 bases, with 12 bases separating them. The DNA of the CDR3 is TGTGCCAGCAGCTTAGCGAGCGGCAACCTCTATGGCTACACCTTC. This encodes CASSLASGNLYGYTF.

V and J are TRBV5-1 and TRBJ1-3; D is uncertain. Germline V gives CDR1 SGHRS, CDR2 YFSETQ. The CDR3 is made up of 16 amino acids. The V end lost 0 bases, the J end lost 1 base, and 11 bases lay between the germline ends. As DNA, the CDR3 is TGCGCCAGCAGCTTGGATAAGGGAACTTCTGGAAACACCATATATTTT. It specifies CASSLDKGTSGNTIYF.

This chain connects TRBV29-1 to TRBJ1-1; perhaps TRBD1 as D (6 bases). The CDR3 sequence is 14 residues long. Trimming removed 4 bases at V and 3 bases at J, with 15 bases between. Looked up from germline, CDR1 is SQVTM and CDR2 is ANQGSEA. The CDR3 DNA follows: TGCAGCGTTGGTTATAGGGGGTCGGACACTGAAGCTTTCTTT. It specifies CSVGYRGSDTEAFF.

The V gene is TRBV7-9, the J gene TRBJ1-2; D is perhaps TRBD1 (6 bases). Trimming removed 5 bases at V and 4 bases at J, with 14 bases between. CDR3 size: 14 residues. Germline assignment: CDR1 SEHNR and CDR2 FQNEAQ (reference sequence). The CDR3 here is CASSKQGGGYGYTF. The CDR3, as DNA: TGTGCCAGCAGCAAACAGGGCGGGGGCTATGGCTACACCTTC.

This sequence joins TRBV4-1 and TRBJ2-1; D might be TRBD2 (6 bases). This CDR3 spans 16 amino acids. CDR1 MGHRA and CDR2 YSYEKL come from the germline V gene. V lost 3 bases and J lost 1, with 13 bases in between. The CDR3 DNA sequence: TGCGCCAGCAGCCACTTACTAGCCGTTTCCTACAATGAGCAGTTCTTC. Residues: CASSHLLAVSYNEQFF.

This clone is deemed medium-sized. The gene calls are TRBV6-5 and TRBJ1-5; 8 bases fit TRBD1. The germline V gene encodes CDR1 MNHEY and CDR2 SVGAGI. The J segment lost 4 bases and the V segment lost 6 bases, leaving 8 bases of the junction unmatched. The CDR3 contains 15 residues. CDR3 DNA sequence: TGTGCCAGCAGATGGGACAGGCGGAGTAATCAGCCCCAGCATTTT. Translating gives CASRWDRRSNQPQHF.